This entry lists 7 T cell receptor beta chains sequenced from one sample in a study of T-cell reconstitution after alpha-beta-depleted transplantation in children. TCRbeta library preparation incorporated unique molecular identifiers. TCRdb recomputed calls from the PCR reads with MiXCR, one row per CDR3 protein. The table includes around 600,000 distinct CDR3 sequences, roughly 23% detected once. This material consisted of PBMCs, mostly from graft donor cells, taken 360 days after TCRalphabeta/CD19-depleted stem cell transplant. The receptor source for this set is a boy under two years old who had a stem cell transplant for acute myeloid leukemia, so the T cells may come from the graft donor.

This clonotype was counted a single time. The rearrangement links TRBV27 to TRBJ2-3; D gene unclear. V lost 3 bases and J lost 1, with 17 bases in between. CDR3 length equals 17 residues. The germline gives CDR1 MNHEY, CDR2 SMNVEV (reference sequence). Here the CDR3 reads CASSLPSRSGRTDTQYF. CDR3 in DNA: TGTGCCAGCAGTTTGCCCTCGAGGTCAGGTCGCACAGATACGCAGTATTTT.

This clonotype was seen ten or more times. This chain joins TRBV20-1 and TRBJ1-1; unclear D gene. There are 12 residues in the CDR3. Germline V lookup: CDR1 DFQATT, CDR2 SNEGSKA (reference sequence). The V end lost 5 bases, the J end lost 0 bases, and 7 bases lay between the germline ends. CDR3 sequence reads: CSAQLLNTEAFF. DNA for the CDR3: TGCAGTGCTCAGTTACTGAACACTGAAGCTTTCTTT.

The chain recombines TRBV6-5 with TRBJ2-3, with 8 bases matching TRBD2. The length of the CDR3 is 15 residues. Germline V gene lookup returns CDR1 MNHEY and CDR2 SVGAGI. Trimming took 4 bases from V and 1 from J; bases not matched to a gene: 4. The CDR3 region is CASSWTGGGTDTQYF. In DNA, the CDR3 is TGTGCCAGCAGTTGGACCGGGGGGGGCACAGATACGCAGTATTTT.

The rearrangement uses TRBV28 and TRBJ2-1, with TRBD2 identical over 9 bases. Looked up from germline, CDR1 is MDHEN and CDR2 is SYDVKM. V trimming: 4 bases; J trimming: 4 bases; junction bases outside the gene matches: 5. This CDR3 comprises 15 residues. CDR3 sequence: CASSSIAGEYNEQFF. DNA of the CDR3: TGTGCCAGCAGTTCAATAGCGGGGGAGTACAATGAGCAGTTCTTC.

This clonotype has ten or more counts. CDR3 DNA sequence: TGTGCCAGCAGCTTAGAGGGTCATAATGGAAACACCATATATTTT. As protein: CASSLEGHNGNTIYF. V is TRBV7-6 and J is TRBJ1-3; no reliable D call. This CDR3 region has 15 residues. V was shortened by 1 base and J by 3 bases, with 10 bases between the two germline ends. Germline CDR1 reads SGHVS; CDR2 reads FNYEAQ.

A few counts support this clonotype. The V call is TRBV4-1, the J call TRBJ1-4, with D perhaps matching TRBD1 (6 bases). The V and J ends lost 7 bases and 10 bases respectively, with 10 bases between them. CDR1 and CDR2 (germline): MGHRA, YSYEKL. The CDR3 loop spans 11 amino acids. The CDR3 region is CASMDSGKLFF. CDR3 coding DNA: TGCGCCAGCATGGACAGTGGAAAACTGTTTTTT.

This clonotype showed up many times. The J gene is TRBJ2-5, the V gene TRBV18, with no clear D. Trimming removed 4 bases at V and 3 bases at J, with 15 bases between. Looked up from germline, CDR1 is KGHSH and CDR2 is LQKENI. This CDR3 comprises 15 residues. The CDR3 reads CASSHRVRVEETQYF. In DNA, the CDR3 is TGTGCCAGCTCACACCGAGTTAGGGTGGAAGAGACCCAGTACTTC. The full variable domain, rest sourced from reference TRBV18 and TRBJ2-5, is NAGVMQNPRHLVRRRGQEARLRCSPMKGHSHVYWYRQLPEEGLKFMVYLQKENIIDESGMPKERFSAEFPKEGPSILRIQQVVRGDSAAYFCASSHRVRVEETQYFGPGTRLLVL.